The 18 T cell receptor beta chains below come from one sample, sequenced in a study of shared T cell receptors in the human thymus. The protocol was immunoSEQ multiplex PCR, while the TCRdb copy is restricted to in-frame clones and leaves out a portion. The sample carries roughly 500,000 clones, 75% to 80% recorded once. These data were also filed under a second study, of human thymus T cells.

Sequencing was carried out using thymocytes. These receptors all come from a boy in the first two years of life with a congenital heart defect.

The rearrangement joins TRBV9 to TRBJ2-7; D remains ambiguous. Germline assignment: CDR1 SGDLS and CDR2 YYNGEE. This CDR3 spans 14 amino acids. Trimming removed 0 bases at V and 5 bases at J, with 12 bases between. Written as DNA, the CDR3 is TGTGCCAGCAGCGTAGGTCCGAGTTCTGACGAGCAGTACTTC. This codes for CASSVGPSSDEQYF. Supplemented by reference TRBV9 and TRBJ2-7, the full variable domain reads DSGVTQTPKHLITATGQRVTLRCSPRSGDLSVYWYQQSLDQGLQFLIQYYNGEERAKGNILERFSAQQFPDLHSELNLSSLELGDSALYFCASSVGPSSDEQYFGPGTRLTVT.

The chain employs TRBV11-2 and TRBJ2-7; 13 bases align to TRBD2. Germline CDR1 is SGHAT and CDR2 is FQNNGV. This CDR3 spans 15 amino acids. The ends lost 5 bases at V and 11 bases at J; junction bases unmatched: 12. This CDR3 is CASSITGTSGAFEYF. CDR3 DNA sequence: TGTGCCAGCAGCATAACCGGGACTAGCGGGGCCTTTGAGTACTTC.

This rearrangement joins TRBV12-5 to TRBJ2-1; no definite D call. Trimming stripped 6 bases from V and 0 bases from J, with 9 bases between. The CDR3 totals 14 residues. Germline V gene data show CDR1 as LGHNT and CDR2 as FRNRAP. Here the CDR3 reads CASGHSSSYNEQFF. CDR3 nucleotides: TGTGCTAGTGGGCATTCGAGCTCCTACAATGAGCAGTTCTTC.

The chain uses TRBV27 and TRBJ1-2; 9 bases are shared with TRBD1. The CDR3 spans 15 residues. J lost 6 bases, V lost 5 bases, and 10 bases had no gene match. Germline V gives CDR1 MNHEY, CDR2 SMNVEV (reference sequence). The CDR3 DNA reads TGTGCCAGCAGTCCCCTCACAGGGGGCGCCAATGGCTACACCTTC. Translated: CASSPLTGGANGYTF.

This clone has a handful of counts. The chain has TRBV6-6 and TRBJ2-1; 8 nucleotides line up with TRBD2. The trim removed 2 bases at V and 8 bases at J, leaving 11 bases unmatched. CDR3 length: 16 residues. Germline loops: CDR1 MNHNY, CDR2 SVGAGI (reference sequence). The CDR3 reads CASSYTPGLDNDEQFF. CDR3 nucleotide sequence: TGTGCCAGCAGTTACACTCCGGGACTAGATAATGATGAGCAGTTCTTC.

This chain connects TRBV19 to TRBJ2-1, with 10 bases that match TRBD1. The CDR3 runs to 15 residues. The V and J ends lost 7 bases and 6 bases, in that order; junction bases with no gene match: 9. The germline CDR1 and CDR2 sequences are LNHDA and SQIVND (reference sequence). In DNA form, the CDR3 reads TGTGCCAGTAAGCTCAGGGACAGGGGAGGCAATGAGCAGTTCTTC. It codes for CASKLRDRGGNEQFF. Looking up the rest from reference TRBV19 and TRBJ2-1 gives the full variable domain: DGGITQSPKYLFRKEGQNVTLSCEQNLNHDAMYWYRQDPGQGLRLIYYSQIVNDFQKGDIAEGYSVSREKKESFPLTVTSAQKNPTAFYLCASKLRDRGGNEQFFGPGTRLTVL.

The genes are TRBV28 and TRBJ2-7; D may be TRBD1 (7 bases). The V end was cut by 3 bases, the J end by 3 bases, with 18 bases between. This CDR3 comprises 16 residues. CDR1 is MDHEN, CDR2 SYDVKM, per germline. The CDR3 spells CASSFAGPGQLYEQYF. The DNA for the CDR3 is TGTGCCAGCAGTTTTGCGGGGCCGGGACAGCTCTACGAGCAGTACTTC.

The V and J genes are TRBV29-1 and TRBJ1-3, with D tentatively TRBD1 (6 bases). Trimming pared 6 bases from V and 6 bases from J, leaving 15 bases between. In germline, CDR1 is SQVTM, CDR2 ANQGSEA. CDR3 length equals 13 residues. CDR3 bases: TGCAGCGTGGCGACAGGAAAAGAAAACACCATATATTTT. Its translation: CSVATGKENTIYF.

As DNA, the CDR3 is TGCGCCAGCAGCCAAGATAGAAGGCTAGTCCGAGATACGCAGTATTTT. This translates into CASSQDRRLVRDTQYF. V and J are TRBV4-3 and TRBJ2-3; D remains ambiguous. The CDR3 consists of 16 residues. Looked up from germline, CDR1 is LGHNA and CDR2 is YSLEER. Trimming left V 0 bases short and J 5 bases short, with 15 bases between.

This clone came up a few times. CDR3 protein: CSVGGVVDGSYEQYF. The CDR3 DNA is TGCAGCGTTGGCGGGGTCGTGGACGGATCCTACGAGCAGTACTTC. This rearrangement joins TRBV29-1 to TRBJ2-7, with D tentatively TRBD2 (6 bases). Trimming removed 4 bases at V and 1 base at J, with 17 bases between. Germline assignment: CDR1 SQVTM and CDR2 ANQGSEA. This CDR3 spans 15 amino acids.

The rearrangement links TRBV7-9 to TRBJ1-5; 8 bases match TRBD1. Trimming took 5 bases from V and 16 from J; bases not matched to a gene: 7. The germline V gene encodes CDR1 SEHNR and CDR2 FQNEAQ (reference sequence). The CDR3 totals 11 residues. CDR3 in amino acids: CASSARGPLHF. The CDR3 region has the DNA TGTGCCAGCAGCGCCAGGGGGCCCCTACATTTT. Full variable domain (outside the CDR3, taken from reference TRBV7-9 and TRBJ1-5): DTGVSQNPRHKITKRGQNVTFRCDPISEHNRLYWYRQTLGQGPEFLTYFQNEAQLEKSRLLSDRFSAERPKGSFSTLEIQRTEQGDSAMYLCASSARGPLHFGDGTRLSIL.

This clone was seen more than once but under ten times. V and J are TRBV19 and TRBJ1-1; tentative D call: TRBD1 (6 bases). Germline V CDR1 and CDR2: LNHDA, SQIVND (reference sequence). V lost 4 bases and J lost 1, with 31 bases in between. The length of the CDR3 is 21 residues. CDR3 in amino acids: CASSSQGTRRESEGKNTEAFF. CDR3 sequence (DNA): TGTGCCAGTAGTAGCCAGGGGACGCGTAGGGAGAGTGAAGGAAAGAACACTGAAGCTTTCTTT.

In nucleotides, the CDR3 is TGTGCCAGCAGCCCCGGGACAGCTAATGAAAAACTGTTTTTT. Protein: CASSPGTANEKLFF. The J gene is TRBJ1-4, the V gene TRBV27, with TRBD1 identical over 7 bases. This CDR3 has 14 amino acids. Per the germline V gene, CDR1 is MNHEY and CDR2 is SMNVEV (reference sequence). Losses at the gene ends were 6 bases for V and 3 bases for J; bases not matched to a gene: 4.

This chain connects TRBV6-5 to TRBJ2-5; tentatively, D is TRBD1 (6 bases). This CDR3 contains 13 residues. With 11 bases removed from V and 6 bases from J, the gap between germline ends came to 19 bases. Germline V gene lookup returns CDR1 MNHEY and CDR2 SVGAGI. CDR3 coding DNA: TGTGCCTCCCGGGCCACAGGGAAACAGACCCAGTACTTC. Translating it yields CASRATGKQTQYF.

The chain uses TRBV28 and TRBJ1-5, with 8 bases identical to TRBD1. The junction had 11 bases not matched to a gene; V was cut back by 2 bases and J by 2 bases. Germline CDR1 is MDHEN and CDR2 is SYDVKM. This CDR3 is built from 18 residues. This chain's CDR3 is CASSLTPDREDGNQPQHF. The CDR3 DNA reads as TGTGCCAGCAGTTTAACCCCGGACAGGGAGGATGGCAATCAGCCCCAGCATTTT.

The chain joins TRBV15 to TRBJ2-7, with a possible D match to TRBD1 (6 bases). Germline V CDR1 and CDR2: LNHNV, YYDKDF (reference sequence). V was cut by 0 bases and J by 6 bases, with 15 bases left in between. The length of the CDR3 is 15 residues. CDR3 DNA: TGTGCCACCAGCAGAGAGCCCCCGACAGGATCCGAGCAGTACTTC. Amino acids: CATSREPPTGSEQYF.

The chain combines TRBV6-1 with TRBJ1-3; D remains unclear. Germline assignment: CDR1 MNHNS and CDR2 SASEGT. The CDR3 runs to 14 residues. Between the trimmed V and J ends, which lost 4 bases and 5 bases, there was a span of 12 bases. CDR3 coding DNA: TGTGCCAGCAGTGCGCGGGCGGCGAGAAACACCATATATTTT. Encoded protein: CASSARAARNTIYF.

This clone was counted between two and nine times. The V gene is TRBV6-5, the J gene TRBJ2-5, with D possibly TRBD1 on 6 matching bases. The CDR3 totals 15 residues. V was clipped by 6 bases and J by 5 bases, with 19 bases between them. Germline CDR1 MNHEY, CDR2 SVGAGI. The CDR3 loop is CASSSISDRRETQYF. The CDR3 coding sequence is TGTGCCAGCAGCAGCATCAGCGACAGGCGGGAGACCCAGTACTTC.